This paragraph covers one TCR beta chain sequence. Original data processing: Using reference gene primer amplification, nucleated cell counts were estimated. TCRdb's copy holds only in-frame clones and misses some; the assay was immunoSEQ multiplex PCR. For V, J and clone size, that table is used; D and trimming come from the DNA. The sample has some 260,000 clones; about nine tenths are singletons. Participants' reported clinical history set cohort assignment. This sample is part of a study of blood T cell repertoires in COVID-19. CDR3 length: 14 amino acids. V trimming: 5 bases; J trimming: 7 bases; junction bases outside the gene matches: 8. CDR1 and CDR2 from the germline V gene are MNHEY and SVGAGI.

This receptor was identified in a man aged 40-50 years who had recovered from COVID-19. This sequence joins TRBV6-5 and TRBJ2-1; the match to TRBD1 covers 7 bases. The source material was PBMCs or T cells enriched from blood (not recorded which). The CDR3 sequence: CASSTTQGLNEQFF. Here the CDR3 DNA reads TGTGCCAGCAGTACAACACAGGGGTTGAATGAGCAGTTCTTC.